This T cell receptor (beta chain) was retrieved from a study of CD8 T cells in ankylosing spondylitis (dated by TCRdb to 2016 to 2017). With respect to the entire study: T cell receptor beta repertoires were profiled in healthy donors and ankylosing spondylitis patients so that disease-linked TCR variants could be found. The full study cohort comprised 25 ankylosing spondylitis patients and 110 or so healthy donors. Peripheral blood samples were taken, and synovial fluid was additionally collected from ankylosing spondylitis patients.

Points on this clonotype: Its antigen is unknown. No qualities accompany the bases; no much larger clone lies one base away.

The run used an Illumina HiSeq 2500. TCR beta libraries were prepared by quantitative 5'-RACE with molecular barcodes. The original methods were these. A new computational method based on a probabilistic model of VDJ rearrangement was used to identify disease-linked TCR variants. The public reads were quality trimmed at Q25 with fastp and then assembled into clones with MiXCR by TCRdb, keeping productive beta chains. One record per CDR3 amino acid sequence lists the most common genes and DNA. Clone size and V and J calls follow TCRdb, not the original study. A total of about 100,000 distinct CDR3 sequences appear in this sample, nearly 25% of them only once. The top ten hold about 12% of the sample. What the authors observed across the whole study: A CD8+ phenotype was shown by the disease-linked clones, which were found at relatively low frequencies in peripheral blood. A TCR beta motif made up of 7 to 9 highly homologous amino acid variants appeared to be characteristic of blood from ankylosing spondylitis patients. The disease-linked clones were reported to be significantly enriched in matched synovial fluid samples from ankylosing spondylitis patients. Some motif variants had previously been reported in the synovial fluid and blood of reactive arthritis patients, which suggests shared mechanisms of disease initiation.

CDR1 and CDR2, per the germline V gene (reference sequence), are SGHAT and FQDESV. V is cut by 2 bases and J by 0 bases, and the space between the germline ends is 17 bases. There are 18 amino acids in the CDR3, from cysteine to phenylalanine inclusive. The only DNA kept is the CDR3, 54 bases in frame from the first base. Synovial fluid samples were matched to blood samples from the same ankylosing spondylitis patients. Sequences were obtained from synovial fluid, either unsorted or a sorted T cell fraction (not recorded which). The TCR sequence derives from a male donor with ankylosing spondylitis. The chain couples TRBV11-1 to TRBJ2-1; matching of 6 bases hints at TRBD2 as the D gene. The CDR3 reads as follows: CASSLPKIAVSSYNEQFF. The DNA reads TGTGCCAGCAGCTTACCCAAGATAGCGGTAAGCTCCTACAATGAGCAGTTCTTC.